These 14 T cell receptor beta chains were all obtained from the same sample, sequenced in a study of OX40 agonist ivuxolimab in advanced cancers. TCRdb's table, derived via immunoSEQ multiplex PCR, lists solely in-frame clones and lacks some. In the table there are approximately 22,000 clones, more than 75% of which are singletons. Sequenced here: CD4+ or CD8+ T cells sorted from blood, sampled in a trial of the OX40 agonist ivuxolimab. These receptor sequences come from an adult with an advanced solid tumor such as melanoma, head and neck, liver or kidney cancer.

The chain carries TRBV10-3 and TRBJ1-1, with D tentatively TRBD1 (5 bases). CDR3 length equals 16 residues. Trimming took off 0 bases at V and 1 base at J, with 12 bases between the two ends. Germline V CDR1 and CDR2: ENHRY, SYGVKD. This CDR3 reads CAISESNWGENTEAFF. In nucleotides, the CDR3 is TGTGCCATCAGTGAGTCGAATTGGGGGGAGAACACTGAAGCTTTCTTT.

The chain's CDR3 is CATSGGYNEQFF. The CDR3 DNA follows: TGTGCCACTAGCGGGGGCTACAATGAGCAGTTCTTC. This rearrangement joins TRBV19 to TRBJ2-1, with 10 bases identical to TRBD2. J gave up 3 bases and V 10 bases, and 0 bases lay outside the gene matches. The CDR3 spans 12 residues. The germline V gene has CDR1 LNHDA and CDR2 SQIVND (reference sequence).

This clone was detected only a few times. The rearrangement uses TRBV6-8 and TRBJ1-1; tentatively, D is TRBD1 (5 bases). V dropped 2 bases and J dropped 8 bases, with 12 bases sitting between them. Germline CDR1 and CDR2: MNHGY and SAAAGT. This CDR3 region has 13 residues. In DNA form, the CDR3 reads TGTGCCAGCAGTTACGGGGGTCAGGCGGAAGCTTTCTTT. This sequence encodes CASSYGGQAEAFF.

The chain has TRBV27 and TRBJ2-5; 11 nucleotides agree with TRBD2. Trimming removed 5 bases from V and 4 bases from J; junction bases left unmatched: 9. Germline CDR1 reads MNHEY; CDR2 reads SMNVEV (reference sequence). This CDR3 is built from 16 residues. The CDR3, as DNA: TGTGCCAGCAGTCACTATAGCGGGAGGGGCCGAGAGACCCAGTACTTC. Protein: CASSHYSGRGRETQYF.

The V and J genes are TRBV27 and TRBJ2-2, with 10 bases matching TRBD2. This CDR3 comprises 17 residues. The V gene end was trimmed by 6 bases and the J gene end by 5 bases; junction bases not matched to a gene: 12. Looked up from germline, CDR1 is MNHEY and CDR2 is SMNVEV (reference sequence). The CDR3 spells CASSSPSSGSWTGELFF. CDR3 nucleotides: TGTGCCAGCAGCTCCCCATCTAGCGGGAGTTGGACCGGGGAGCTGTTTTTT.

Only a few counts were recorded for this clone. The gene calls are TRBV30 and TRBJ1-6; no firm D call. Between the trimmed V and J ends, which lost 1 base and 0 bases, there was a span of 10 bases. This CDR3 has 16 amino acids. The germline V gene has CDR1 GTSNPN and CDR2 SVGIG (reference sequence). The CDR3 loop is CAWSGLLSSYNSPLHF. As DNA, the CDR3 is TGTGCCTGGAGTGGACTCCTGAGCTCCTATAATTCACCCCTCCACTTT.

The table lists this clone with a few counts. A read error may explain this, as a much larger clone is one base away. The identical CDR3 is also encoded by other nucleotide sequences in the sample. The chain couples TRBV4-2 to TRBJ2-7, with 8 nucleotides matching TRBD2. Germline assignment: CDR1 LGHNA and CDR2 YNFKEQ. The CDR3 has 15 residues. V lost 0 bases, J lost 3 bases, and 4 bases stayed unmatched. The CDR3 spells CASSQDRTSGYEQYF. Written as DNA, the CDR3 is TGTGCCAGCAGCCAAGATCGCACTAGCGGCTACGAGCAGTACTTC.

The genes are TRBV27 and TRBJ2-5; 11 nucleotides agree with TRBD2. The J segment lost 0 bases and the V segment lost 2 bases, leaving 11 bases of the junction unmatched. The CDR3 runs to 19 residues. The germline V gene encodes CDR1 MNHEY and CDR2 SMNVEV (reference sequence). This CDR3 reads CASSLVALAGGTYQETQYF. The DNA for the CDR3 is TGTGCCAGCAGTTTAGTAGCTCTAGCGGGAGGAACTTACCAAGAGACCCAGTACTTC.

The J gene is TRBJ2-3, the V gene TRBV27; D is perhaps TRBD2 (6 bases). This CDR3 is 17 amino acids long. Germline lookup yields CDR1 MNHEY and CDR2 SMNVEV (reference sequence). V was shortened by 4 bases and J by 5 bases, with 22 bases between the two germline ends. This CDR3 reads CASSSKSGPQKGDTQYF. For the CDR3, the DNA is TGTGCCAGCAGTTCTAAAAGCGGGCCCCAAAAAGGAGATACGCAGTATTTT.

V and J are TRBV25-1 and TRBJ1-1; the D gene is possibly TRBD1 (5 bases). In germline, CDR1 is MGHDK, CDR2 SYGVNS. V was shortened by 8 bases and J by 2 bases, with 9 bases between the two germline ends. This CDR3 is 12 amino acids long. This chain's CDR3 is CASGASNTEAFF. CDR3 DNA: TGTGCCAGCGGGGCCTCTAACACTGAAGCTTTCTTT.

The chain is built from TRBV28 and TRBJ2-5; 7 bases are shared with TRBD1. CDR1 and CDR2 from the germline V gene are MDHEN and SYDVKM. J gave up 2 bases and V 6 bases, and 12 bases lay outside the gene matches. The CDR3 has 16 amino acids. The CDR3: CASRLQGFGYQETQYF. CDR3 coding DNA: TGTGCCAGCAGGTTACAGGGGTTCGGGTATCAAGAGACCCAGTACTTC.

V and J are TRBV5-4 and TRBJ2-7; the D is unclear. CDR1 SGHNT and CDR2 YYREEE come from the germline V gene (reference sequence). Trimming removed 4 bases from V and 3 bases from J, with 11 bases in between. The CDR3 covers 13 residues. The DNA for the CDR3 is TGTGCCAGCAGCCCCCGATCGAGCTACGAGCAGTACTTC. Translating gives CASSPRSSYEQYF.

The chain links TRBV7-2 to TRBJ2-3; tentatively, D is TRBD2 (7 bases). The CDR3 loop spans 17 amino acids. Germline-derived CDR1 and CDR2 are SGHTA and FQGNSA. V gave up 3 bases and J gave up 5 bases, with 21 bases separating them. The CDR3 region has the DNA TGTGCCAGCAGCTTTATTAAGGGGGAGGGCCCGGGAGATACGCAGTATTTT. Protein sequence: CASSFIKGEGPGDTQYF. Full variable domain (remainder filled in from reference TRBV7-2 and TRBJ2-3): GAGVSQSPSNKVTEKGKDVELRCDPISGHTALYWYRQSLGQGLEFLIYFQGNSAPDKSGLPSDRFSAERTGGSVSTLTIQRTQQEDSAVYLCASSFIKGEGPGDTQYFGPGTRLTVL.

The chain has TRBV28 and TRBJ2-5, with 9 bases that match TRBD1. Trimming took 10 bases from V and 5 from J; bases not matched to a gene: 14. The length of the CDR3 is 15 residues. In germline, CDR1 is MDHEN, CDR2 SYDVKM. The CDR3 here is CAISPATGGWETQYF. The CDR3, as DNA: TGTGCCATCTCACCGGCGACAGGGGGGTGGGAGACCCAGTACTTC.